This is a list of T cell receptor beta chains from one sample in a study of cytomegalovirus exposure and HLA in healthy donors. Using immunoSEQ multiplex PCR, the repertoire was profiled, and TCRdb retains in-frame clones only, with some absent. The sample lists 350,000 or so clones; around 86% were seen once. Sequences were obtained from PBMCs. The origin of the receptors is a woman aged 18-30 years in good health and CMV-seronegative. CDR3s include the opening cysteine and the closing phenylalanine or tryptophan. D genes are given only for firm matches. Clone size is shown for a subset of rows, as once, few, many or a class of expanded clone.

j_gene: TRBJ1-4
abundance: -
d_gene: TRBD1
len: 15
v_gene: TRBV28
CDR3aa: CASWDSPPEDEKLFF
CDR3nt: TGTGCCAGCTGGGACAGCCCCCCGGAGGATGAAAAACTGTTTTTT

j_gene: TRBJ1-1
abundance: -
d_gene: -
len: 11
v_gene: TRBV28
CDR3aa: CARLGQLEAFF
CDR3nt: TGTGCCAGACTGGGCCAATTGGAAGCTTTCTTT

j_gene: TRBJ2-2
abundance: -
d_gene: -
len: 15
v_gene: TRBV9
CDR3aa: CASSSWGDLTGELFF
CDR3nt: TGTGCCAGCTCCTCTTGGGGAGATCTCACCGGGGAGCTGTTTTTT

j_gene: TRBJ2-7
abundance: -
d_gene: -
len: 13
v_gene: TRBV18
CDR3aa: CASSTTASYEQYF
CDR3nt: TGTGCCAGCTCTACGACAGCCAGCTACGAGCAGTACTTC

j_gene: TRBJ2-7
abundance: -
d_gene: -
len: 10
v_gene: TRBV20-1
CDR3aa: CSAVGPEQYF
CDR3nt: TGCAGTGCAGTGGGGCCCGAGCAGTACTTC

j_gene: TRBJ2-2
abundance: -
d_gene: -
len: 14
v_gene: TRBV29-1
CDR3aa: CSATVDRKGGELFF
CDR3nt: TGCAGCGCAACGGTGGACAGAAAAGGTGGGGAGCTGTTTTTT

j_gene: TRBJ1-2
abundance: -
d_gene: TRBD1
len: 15
v_gene: TRBV6-1
CDR3aa: CASSDLRQGDYGYTF
CDR3nt: TGTGCCAGCAGTGACCTTAGGCAGGGGGACTATGGCTACACCTTC

j_gene: TRBJ1-1
abundance: -
d_gene: -
len: 18
v_gene: TRBV4-3
CDR3aa: CASSQSPGAGGGGFAAFF
CDR3nt: TGCGCCAGCAGCCAATCGCCTGGGGCGGGGGGCGGAGGGTTCGCGGCTTTCTTT

j_gene: TRBJ2-7
abundance: once
d_gene: TRBD2
len: 16
v_gene: TRBV7-2
CDR3aa: CASSPDASGRTYEQYF
CDR3nt: TGTGCCAGCAGCCCCGATGCTAGCGGGAGGACCTACGAGCAGTACTTC

j_gene: TRBJ2-7
abundance: many
d_gene: TRBD2
len: 16
v_gene: TRBV7-2
CDR3aa: CASSLGGGRERREQYF
CDR3nt: TGTGCCAGCAGCTTAGGGGGTGGGCGGGAGCGTCGCGAGCAGTACTTC

j_gene: TRBJ1-2
abundance: -
d_gene: -
len: 13
v_gene: TRBV5-1
CDR3aa: CASSLWTTYGYTF
CDR3nt: TGCGCCAGCAGCTTGTGGACAACCTATGGCTACACCTTC

j_gene: TRBJ2-7
abundance: -
d_gene: TRBD2
len: 15
v_gene: TRBV5-1
CDR3aa: CASSLGTSGSYEQYF
CDR3nt: TGCGCCAGCAGCTTGGGGACTAGCGGATCCTACGAGCAGTACTTC

j_gene: TRBJ2-7
abundance: -
d_gene: -
len: 21
v_gene: TRBV10-3
CDR3aa: CAISESSGKPRGRGSLYEQYF
CDR3nt: TGTGCCATCAGTGAGTCGAGTGGTAAACCTCGGGGGAGGGGGAGTCTCTACGAGCAGTACTTC

j_gene: TRBJ2-3
abundance: -
d_gene: TRBD1
len: 14
v_gene: TRBV29-1
CDR3aa: CSGRQGADADTQYF
CDR3nt: TGCAGCGGAAGACAGGGGGCCGACGCAGATACGCAGTATTTT

j_gene: TRBJ2-7
abundance: -
d_gene: TRBD1
len: 16
v_gene: TRBV6-6
CDR3aa: CASRSMGGQGDLEQYF
CDR3nt: TGTGCCAGCAGGTCTATGGGGGGACAGGGCGATCTCGAGCAGTACTTC

j_gene: TRBJ1-5
abundance: -
d_gene: TRBD1
len: 13
v_gene: TRBV27
CDR3aa: CASSLDRGQGQHF
CDR3nt: TGTGCCAGCAGCTTGGACAGGGGACAAGGCCAGCATTTT

j_gene: TRBJ2-3
abundance: -
d_gene: -
len: 14
v_gene: TRBV28
CDR3aa: CASSSDGLTDTQYF
CDR3nt: TGTGCCAGCAGTTCAGACGGACTAACAGATACGCAGTATTTT

j_gene: TRBJ2-2
abundance: -
d_gene: -
len: 14
v_gene: TRBV7-7
CDR3aa: CASSLGQGSAELFF
CDR3nt: TGTGCTAGCAGCTTAGGGCAGGGGTCAGCGGAGCTGTTTTTT